The text below deals with one T cell receptor beta chain. This CDR3 region has 14 residues. Germline CDR1 MDHEN, CDR2 SYDVKM. Trimming took 6 bases from V and 4 from J, leaving 16 bases between them. This sample stems from a study of cytomegalovirus exposure and HLA in healthy donors. Study as a whole: For the approximately 360 genotyped donors, roughly 81% fell within the Caucasian-associated ancestry cluster.

Amplification used 60 Vbeta primers and 13 Jbeta primers. The protocol was immunoSEQ multiplex PCR, while the TCRdb copy is restricted to in-frame clones and leaves out a portion. The sample lists roughly 100,000 clones, approximately 80% occurring once. What was sequenced was PBMCs. This sequence was found in a female donor in good health and CMV-seropositive. The chain combines TRBV28 with TRBJ2-7; tentative D call: TRBD1 (5 bases). The CDR3 DNA reads TGTGCCAGCAGCTTGGGCAGGGCTGGGTACGAGCAGTACTTC. This gives the protein CASSLGRAGYEQYF.